This T cell receptor (beta chain) emerged from a study of T-cell reconstitution after alpha-beta-depleted transplantation in children. A library of TCRbeta sequences, prepared with unique molecular identifiers, was generated. Each CDR3 protein is one row after TCRdb ran MiXCR on the PCR reads. Among about 610,000 distinct CDR3 sequences listed, about 11% were seen once. Germline V gene sequence: CDR1 SGHDT, CDR2 YYEEEE. The CDR3 extends over 14 amino acids. The V and J ends lost 0 bases and 4 bases respectively, with 10 bases between them. This clonotype was obtained from a human donor who donated a stem cell graft to a child with acute myeloid leukemia. The input for sequencing was PBMCs from the stem cell graft donor, taken from the stem cell graft. The rearrangement links TRBV5-6 to TRBJ1-1; D unclear. In DNA, the CDR3 is TGTGCCAGCAGCTTGGTTGCAGGTTCCACTGAAGCTTTCTTT. Amino acid sequence: CASSLVAGSTEAFF.